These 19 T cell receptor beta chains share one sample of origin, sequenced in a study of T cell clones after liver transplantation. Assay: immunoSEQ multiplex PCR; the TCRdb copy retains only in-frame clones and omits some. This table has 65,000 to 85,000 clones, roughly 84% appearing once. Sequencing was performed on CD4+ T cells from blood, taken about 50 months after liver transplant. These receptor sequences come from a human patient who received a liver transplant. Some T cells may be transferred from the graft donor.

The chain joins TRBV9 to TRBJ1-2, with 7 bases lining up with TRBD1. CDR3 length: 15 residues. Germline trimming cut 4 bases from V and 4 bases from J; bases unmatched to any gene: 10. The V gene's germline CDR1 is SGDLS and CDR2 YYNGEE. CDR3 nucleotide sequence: TGTGCCAGCAGCCCACGACAGGGTGGAGGCTATGGCTACACCTTC. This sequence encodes CASSPRQGGGYGYTF.

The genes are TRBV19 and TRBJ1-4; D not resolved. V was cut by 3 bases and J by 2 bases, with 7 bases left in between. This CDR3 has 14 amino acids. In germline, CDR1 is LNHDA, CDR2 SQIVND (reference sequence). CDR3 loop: CASSMAQTNEKLFF. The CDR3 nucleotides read TGTGCCAGTAGTATGGCTCAGACTAATGAAAAACTGTTTTTT.

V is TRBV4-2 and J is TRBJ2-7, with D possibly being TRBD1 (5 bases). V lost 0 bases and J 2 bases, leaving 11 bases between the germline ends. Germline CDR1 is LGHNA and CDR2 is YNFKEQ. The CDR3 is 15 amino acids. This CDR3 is CASSQDLGPTYEQYF. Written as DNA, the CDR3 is TGTGCCAGCAGCCAAGACTTGGGGCCTACCTACGAGCAGTACTTC.

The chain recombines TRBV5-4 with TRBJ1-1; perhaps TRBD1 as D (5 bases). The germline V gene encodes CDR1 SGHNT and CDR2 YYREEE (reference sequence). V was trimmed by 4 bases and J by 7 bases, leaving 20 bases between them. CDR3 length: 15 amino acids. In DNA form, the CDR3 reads TGTGCCAGCAGCCCCCCCGGGGCTAGAGGGGTTGAAGCTTTCTTT. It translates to CASSPPGARGVEAFF.

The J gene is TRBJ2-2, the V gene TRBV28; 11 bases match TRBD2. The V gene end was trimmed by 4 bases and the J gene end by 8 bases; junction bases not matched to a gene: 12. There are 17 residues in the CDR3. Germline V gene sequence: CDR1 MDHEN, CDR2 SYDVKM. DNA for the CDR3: TGTGCCAGCAGTTCCCTTAGCGGGAGGGCCAGATTGGGGGAGCTGTTTTTT. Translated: CASSSLSGRARLGELFF.

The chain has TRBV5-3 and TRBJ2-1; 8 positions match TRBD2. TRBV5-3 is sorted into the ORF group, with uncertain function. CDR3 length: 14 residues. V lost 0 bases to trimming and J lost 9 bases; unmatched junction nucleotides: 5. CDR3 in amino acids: CARSLVREGVEQFF. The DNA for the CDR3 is TGTGCCAGAAGCTTGGTCCGGGAGGGTGTTGAGCAGTTCTTC.

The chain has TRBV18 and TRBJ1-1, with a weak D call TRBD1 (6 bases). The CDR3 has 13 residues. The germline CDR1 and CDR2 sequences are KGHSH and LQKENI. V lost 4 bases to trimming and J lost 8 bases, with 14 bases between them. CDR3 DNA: TGTGCCAGCTCACAACTGGACAGCTCCGAAGCTTTCTTT. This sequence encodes CASSQLDSSEAFF.

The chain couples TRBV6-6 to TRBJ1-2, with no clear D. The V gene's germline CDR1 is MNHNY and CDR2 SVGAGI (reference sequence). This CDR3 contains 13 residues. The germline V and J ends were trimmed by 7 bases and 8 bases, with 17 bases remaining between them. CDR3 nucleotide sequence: TGTGCCAGCAACAACGGGCTTTCCAGGGGCTACACCTTC. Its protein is CASNNGLSRGYTF.

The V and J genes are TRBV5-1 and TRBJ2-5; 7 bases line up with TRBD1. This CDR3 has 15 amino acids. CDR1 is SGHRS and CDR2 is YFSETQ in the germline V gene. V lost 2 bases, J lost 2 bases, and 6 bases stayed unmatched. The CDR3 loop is CASSLQGINQETQYF. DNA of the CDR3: TGCGCCAGCAGCTTACAGGGGATCAATCAAGAGACCCAGTACTTC.

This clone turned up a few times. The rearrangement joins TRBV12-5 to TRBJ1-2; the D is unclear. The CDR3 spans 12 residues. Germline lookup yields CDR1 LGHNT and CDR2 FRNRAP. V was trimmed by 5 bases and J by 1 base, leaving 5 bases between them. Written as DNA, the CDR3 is TGTGCTAGTGGTGCCGATAACTATGGCTACACCTTC. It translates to CASGADNYGYTF.

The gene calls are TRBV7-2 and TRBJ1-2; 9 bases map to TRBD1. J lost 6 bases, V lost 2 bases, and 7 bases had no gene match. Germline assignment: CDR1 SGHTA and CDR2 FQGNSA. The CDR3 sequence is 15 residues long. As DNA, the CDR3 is TGTGCCAGCAGCTTACCCCAGAGGACAGGGGATGGCTACACCTTC. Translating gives CASSLPQRTGDGYTF.

Here the CDR3 DNA reads TGTGCCAGCAGCGTAGTCGGACAGCCGTCCTACAATGAGCAGTTCTTC. Encoded protein: CASSVVGQPSYNEQFF. The rearrangement joins TRBV9 to TRBJ2-1; D is perhaps TRBD1 (6 bases). Germline assignment: CDR1 SGDLS and CDR2 YYNGEE. Trimming removed 0 bases at V and 1 base at J, with 11 bases between. The CDR3 spans 16 residues.

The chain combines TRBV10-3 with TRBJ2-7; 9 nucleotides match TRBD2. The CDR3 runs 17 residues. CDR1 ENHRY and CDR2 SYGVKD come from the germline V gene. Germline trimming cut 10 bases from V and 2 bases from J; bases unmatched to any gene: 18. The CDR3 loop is CATPRPPSGTLTYEQYF. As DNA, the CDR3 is TGTGCCACCCCCCGACCACCTAGCGGGACCCTAACCTACGAGCAGTACTTC.

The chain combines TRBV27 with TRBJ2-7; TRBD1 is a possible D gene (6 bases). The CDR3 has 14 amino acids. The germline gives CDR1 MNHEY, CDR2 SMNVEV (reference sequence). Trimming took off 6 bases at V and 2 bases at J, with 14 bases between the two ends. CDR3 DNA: TGTGCCAGCAGCGTACCGGGACATACCTACGAGCAGTACTTC. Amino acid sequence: CASSVPGHTYEQYF.

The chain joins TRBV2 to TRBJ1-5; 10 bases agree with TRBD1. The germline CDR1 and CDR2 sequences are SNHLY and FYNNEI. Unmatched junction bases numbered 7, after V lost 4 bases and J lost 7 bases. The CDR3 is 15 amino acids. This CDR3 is CASSGDRGSGQPQHF. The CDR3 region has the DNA TGTGCCAGCAGTGGGGACAGGGGTTCCGGGCAGCCCCAGCATTTT. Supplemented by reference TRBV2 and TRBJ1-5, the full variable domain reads EPEVTQTPSHQVTQMGQEVILRCVPISNHLYFYWYRQILGQKVEFLVSFYNNEISEKSEIFDDQFSVERPDGSNFTLKIRSTKLEDSAMYFCASSGDRGSGQPQHFGDGTRLSIL.

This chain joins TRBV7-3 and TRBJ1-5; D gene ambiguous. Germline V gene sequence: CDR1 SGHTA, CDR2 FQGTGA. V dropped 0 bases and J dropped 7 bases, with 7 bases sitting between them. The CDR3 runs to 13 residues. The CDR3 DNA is TGTGCCAGCAGCTTAACGACCGACCAGCCCCAGCATTTT. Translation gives CASSLTTDQPQHF.

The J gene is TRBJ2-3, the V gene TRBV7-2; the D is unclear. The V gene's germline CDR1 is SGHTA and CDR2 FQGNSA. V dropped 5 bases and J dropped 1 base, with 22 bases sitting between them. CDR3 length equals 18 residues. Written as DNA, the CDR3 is TGTGCCAGCAGCACAAAACTTACACAAGGGCTGGGCACAGATACGCAGTATTTT. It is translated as CASSTKLTQGLGTDTQYF.

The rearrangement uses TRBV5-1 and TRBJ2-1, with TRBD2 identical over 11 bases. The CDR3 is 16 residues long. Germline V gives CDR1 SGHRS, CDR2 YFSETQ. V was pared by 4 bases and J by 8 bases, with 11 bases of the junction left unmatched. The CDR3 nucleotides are TGCGCCAGCAGCACCCGGACTAGCGGGCCTGGGCATGAGCAGTTCTTC. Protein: CASSTRTSGPGHEQFF.

CDR3 residues: CASSGDGRNEKVFF. The CDR3 nucleotides read TGTGCCAGCAGCGGGGACGGCAGGAATGAAAAGGTGTTTTTT. The V gene is TRBV9, the J gene TRBJ1-4, with TRBD1 as a possible D gene (5 bases). Germline loops: CDR1 SGDLS, CDR2 YYNGEE. Trimming stripped 3 bases from V and 15 bases from J, with 21 bases between. The CDR3 runs to 14 residues.